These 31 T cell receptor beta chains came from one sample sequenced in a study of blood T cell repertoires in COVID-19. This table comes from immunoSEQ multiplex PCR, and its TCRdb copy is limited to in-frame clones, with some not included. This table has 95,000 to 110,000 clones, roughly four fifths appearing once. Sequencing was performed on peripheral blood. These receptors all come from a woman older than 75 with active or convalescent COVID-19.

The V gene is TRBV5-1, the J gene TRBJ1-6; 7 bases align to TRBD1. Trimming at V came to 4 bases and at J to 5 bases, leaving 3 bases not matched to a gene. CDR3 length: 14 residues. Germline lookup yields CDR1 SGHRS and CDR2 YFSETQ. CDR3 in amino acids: CASSEGTDNSPLHF. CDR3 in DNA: TGCGCCAGCAGCGAGGGGACAGATAATTCACCCCTCCACTTT.

This CDR3 reads CASNPTGGKNEQYF. CDR3 nucleotide sequence: TGTGCCAGCAATCCGACAGGGGGGAAGAACGAGCAGTACTTC. The V gene is TRBV28, the J gene TRBJ2-7, with TRBD1 matching over 9 bases. V shed 7 bases and J 5 bases; nucleotides not matched to a gene: 9. CDR1 and CDR2 (germline): MDHEN, SYDVKM. The CDR3 is made up of 14 amino acids.

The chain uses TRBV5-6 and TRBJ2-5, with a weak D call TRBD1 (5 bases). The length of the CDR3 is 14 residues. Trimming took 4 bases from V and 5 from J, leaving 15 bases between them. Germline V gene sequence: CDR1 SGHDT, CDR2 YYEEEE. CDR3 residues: CASSGTGGEETQYF. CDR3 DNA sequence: TGTGCCAGCAGCGGTACAGGTGGCGAGGAGACCCAGTACTTC. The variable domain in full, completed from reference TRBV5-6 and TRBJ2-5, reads DAGVTQSPTHLIKTRGQQVTLRCSPKSGHDTVSWYQQALGQGPQFIFQYYEEEERQRGNFPDRFSGHQFPNYSSELNVNALLLGDSALYLCASSGTGGEETQYFGPGTRLLVL.

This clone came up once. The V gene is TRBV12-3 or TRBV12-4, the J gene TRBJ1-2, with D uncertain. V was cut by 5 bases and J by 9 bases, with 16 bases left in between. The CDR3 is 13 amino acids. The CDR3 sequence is CASSPSEGRSYTF. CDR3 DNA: TGTGCCAGCAGTCCCTCTGAGGGCAGAAGCTACACCTTC.

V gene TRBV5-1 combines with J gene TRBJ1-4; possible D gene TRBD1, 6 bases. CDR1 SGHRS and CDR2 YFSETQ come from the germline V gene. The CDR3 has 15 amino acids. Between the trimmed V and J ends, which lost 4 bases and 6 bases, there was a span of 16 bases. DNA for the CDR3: TGCGCCAGCAGCCCCATGGCGGGGGCGGATGAAAAACTGTTTTTT. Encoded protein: CASSPMAGADEKLFF.

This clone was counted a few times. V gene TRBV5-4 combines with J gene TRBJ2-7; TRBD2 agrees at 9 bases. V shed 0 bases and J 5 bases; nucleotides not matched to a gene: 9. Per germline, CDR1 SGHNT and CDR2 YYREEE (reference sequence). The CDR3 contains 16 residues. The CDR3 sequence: CASSLDESSGNHEQYF. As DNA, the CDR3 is TGTGCCAGCAGCTTGGATGAGTCTAGCGGGAACCACGAGCAGTACTTC.

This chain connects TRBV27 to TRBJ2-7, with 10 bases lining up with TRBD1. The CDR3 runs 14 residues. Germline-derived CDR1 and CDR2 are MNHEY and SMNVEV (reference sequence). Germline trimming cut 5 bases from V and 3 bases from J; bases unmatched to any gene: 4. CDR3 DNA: TGTGCCAGCAGTAAGGGACAGGGGAGCTACGAGCAGTACTTC. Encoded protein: CASSKGQGSYEQYF.

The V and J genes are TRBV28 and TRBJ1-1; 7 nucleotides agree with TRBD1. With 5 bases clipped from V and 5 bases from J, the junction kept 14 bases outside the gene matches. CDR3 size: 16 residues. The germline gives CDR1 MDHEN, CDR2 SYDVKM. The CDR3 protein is CASSPTGREGTTEAFF. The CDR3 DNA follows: TGTGCCAGCAGTCCGACAGGGCGGGAAGGTACAACTGAAGCTTTCTTT.

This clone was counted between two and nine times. The CDR3 here is CASSVDGYSNQPQHF. The CDR3 coding sequence is TGTGCCAGCAGTGTCGACGGGTATAGCAATCAGCCCCAGCATTTT. The chain has TRBV2 and TRBJ1-5; no firm D call. The CDR3 runs to 15 residues. V was pared by 4 bases and J by 0 bases, with 10 bases between. Per germline, CDR1 SNHLY and CDR2 FYNNEI.

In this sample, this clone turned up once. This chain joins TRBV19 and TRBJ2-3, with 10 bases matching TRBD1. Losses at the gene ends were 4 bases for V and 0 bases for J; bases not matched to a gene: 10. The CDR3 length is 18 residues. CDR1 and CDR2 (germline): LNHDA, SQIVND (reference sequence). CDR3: CASSSLRGQGKSTDTQYF. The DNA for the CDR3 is TGTGCCAGTAGTAGTCTTCGGGGACAGGGGAAAAGCACAGATACGCAGTATTTT.

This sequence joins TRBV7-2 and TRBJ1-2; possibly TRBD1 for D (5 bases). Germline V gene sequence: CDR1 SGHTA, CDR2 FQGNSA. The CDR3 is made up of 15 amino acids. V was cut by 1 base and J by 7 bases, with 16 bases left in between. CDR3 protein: CASSLVGGKGSGYTF. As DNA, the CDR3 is TGTGCCAGCAGCTTAGTTGGGGGGAAGGGCTCTGGCTACACCTTC.

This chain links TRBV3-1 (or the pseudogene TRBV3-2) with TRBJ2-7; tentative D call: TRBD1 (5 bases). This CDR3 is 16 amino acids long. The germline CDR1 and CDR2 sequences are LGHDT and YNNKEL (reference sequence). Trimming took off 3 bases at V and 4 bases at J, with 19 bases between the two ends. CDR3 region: CASSHLGRAAVYEQYF. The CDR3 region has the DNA TGTGCCAGCAGCCATCTAGGCAGGGCCGCAGTTTACGAGCAGTACTTC.

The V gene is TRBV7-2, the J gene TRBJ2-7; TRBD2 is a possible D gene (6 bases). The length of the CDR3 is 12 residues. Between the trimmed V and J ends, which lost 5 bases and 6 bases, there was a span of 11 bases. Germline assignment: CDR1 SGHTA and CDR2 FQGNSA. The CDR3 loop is CASSQTSFEQYF. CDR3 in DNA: TGTGCCAGCAGCCAGACTAGTTTCGAGCAGTACTTC.

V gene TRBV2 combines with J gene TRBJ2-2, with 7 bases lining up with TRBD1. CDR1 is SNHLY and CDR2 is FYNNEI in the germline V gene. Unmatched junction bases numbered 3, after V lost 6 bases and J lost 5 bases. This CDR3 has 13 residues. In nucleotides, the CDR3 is TGTGCCAGCAGCAGACAGGGAACCGGGGAGCTGTTTTTT. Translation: CASSRQGTGELFF.

CDR3 in amino acids: CASSGAGQVEAFF. For the CDR3, the DNA is TGTGCCAGCAGTGGGGCAGGGCAGGTTGAAGCTTTCTTT. The rearrangement links TRBV2 to TRBJ1-1; possible D gene TRBD1, 5 bases. The germline V gene encodes CDR1 SNHLY and CDR2 FYNNEI. Trimming shortened V by 4 bases and J by 7 bases, and 13 bases separated the two germline ends. The CDR3 totals 13 residues. The full variable domain, with the rest looked up from reference TRBV2 and TRBJ1-1, is EPEVTQTPSHQVTQMGQEVILRCVPISNHLYFYWYRQILGQKVEFLVSFYNNEISEKSEIFDDQFSVERPDGSNFTLKIRSTKLEDSAMYFCASSGAGQVEAFFGQGTRLTVV.

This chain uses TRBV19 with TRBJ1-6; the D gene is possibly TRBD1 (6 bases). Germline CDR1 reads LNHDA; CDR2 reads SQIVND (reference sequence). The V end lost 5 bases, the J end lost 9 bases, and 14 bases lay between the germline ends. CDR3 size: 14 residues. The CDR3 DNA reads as TGTGCCAGTAGTTCCTCCTTCAGGGGTTCACCCCTCCACTTT. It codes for CASSSSFRGSPLHF.

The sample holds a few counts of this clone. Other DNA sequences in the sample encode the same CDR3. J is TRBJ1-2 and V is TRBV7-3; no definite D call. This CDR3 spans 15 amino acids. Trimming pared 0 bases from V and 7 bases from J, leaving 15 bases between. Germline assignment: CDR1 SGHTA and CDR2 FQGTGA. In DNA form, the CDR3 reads TGTGCCAGCAGCTTAACTTTCGGGTCCGGGTTTGGCTACACCTTC. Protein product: CASSLTFGSGFGYTF.

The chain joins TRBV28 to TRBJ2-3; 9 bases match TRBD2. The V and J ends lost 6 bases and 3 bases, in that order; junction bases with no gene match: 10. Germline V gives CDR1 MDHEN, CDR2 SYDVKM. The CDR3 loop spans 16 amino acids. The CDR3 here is CASRTPSGIGTDTQYF. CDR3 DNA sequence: TGTGCCAGCAGGACGCCTAGCGGGATAGGAACAGATACGCAGTATTTT.

The CDR3 DNA is TGTGCCAGTAGTATAGACAGGGTCGATTCACCCCTCCACTTT. This sequence encodes CASSIDRVDSPLHF. This chain uses TRBV19 with TRBJ1-6; D possibly corresponds to TRBD1 (5 bases). The CDR3 loop spans 14 amino acids. CDR1 LNHDA and CDR2 SQIVND come from the germline V gene (reference sequence). The V end was cut by 0 bases, the J end by 8 bases, with 8 bases between.

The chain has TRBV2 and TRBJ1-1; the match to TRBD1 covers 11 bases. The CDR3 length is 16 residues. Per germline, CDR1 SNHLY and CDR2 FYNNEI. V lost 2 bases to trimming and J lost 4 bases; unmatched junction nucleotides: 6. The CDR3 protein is CASSESGQGARTEAFF. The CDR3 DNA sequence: TGTGCCAGCAGTGAATCCGGACAGGGGGCGCGCACTGAAGCTTTCTTT.

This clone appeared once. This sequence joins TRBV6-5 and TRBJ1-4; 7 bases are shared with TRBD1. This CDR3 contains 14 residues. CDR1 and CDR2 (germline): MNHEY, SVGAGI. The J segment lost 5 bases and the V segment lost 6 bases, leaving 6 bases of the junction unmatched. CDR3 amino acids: CASRQGGKNEKLFF. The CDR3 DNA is TGTGCCAGCAGACAAGGGGGCAAGAATGAAAAACTGTTTTTT.

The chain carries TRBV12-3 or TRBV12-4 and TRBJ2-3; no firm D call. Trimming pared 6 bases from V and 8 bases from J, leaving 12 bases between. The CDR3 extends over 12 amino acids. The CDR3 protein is CASSPDKGTQYF. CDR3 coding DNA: TGTGCCAGCAGCCCCGACAAAGGTACGCAGTATTTT.

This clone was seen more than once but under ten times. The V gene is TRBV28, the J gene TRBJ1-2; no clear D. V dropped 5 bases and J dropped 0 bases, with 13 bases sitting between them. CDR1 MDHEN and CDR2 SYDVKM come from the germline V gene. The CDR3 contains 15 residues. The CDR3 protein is CASSPSRLTNYGYTF. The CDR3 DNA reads TGTGCCAGCAGTCCATCGCGACTGACTAACTATGGCTACACCTTC.

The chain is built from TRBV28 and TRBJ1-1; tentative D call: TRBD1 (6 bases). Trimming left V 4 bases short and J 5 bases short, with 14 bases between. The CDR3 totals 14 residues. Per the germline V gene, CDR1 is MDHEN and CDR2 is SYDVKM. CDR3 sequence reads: CASSSPGGRTEAFF. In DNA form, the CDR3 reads TGTGCCAGCAGTTCCCCTGGGGGCAGGACTGAAGCTTTCTTT. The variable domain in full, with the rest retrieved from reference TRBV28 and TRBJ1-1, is DVKVTQSSRYLVKRTGEKVFLECVQDMDHENMFWYRQDPGLGLRLIYFSYDVKMKEKGDIPEGYSVSREKKERFSLILESASTNQTSMYLCASSSPGGRTEAFFGQGTRLTVV.

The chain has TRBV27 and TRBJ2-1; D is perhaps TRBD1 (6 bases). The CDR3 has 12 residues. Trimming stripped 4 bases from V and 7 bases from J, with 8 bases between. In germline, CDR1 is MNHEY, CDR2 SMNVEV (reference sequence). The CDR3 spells CASSSQGNEQFF. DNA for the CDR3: TGTGCCAGCAGTTCCCAGGGGAATGAGCAGTTCTTC.

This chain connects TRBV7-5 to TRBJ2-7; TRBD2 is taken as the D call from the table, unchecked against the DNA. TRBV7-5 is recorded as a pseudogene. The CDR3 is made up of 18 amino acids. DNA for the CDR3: TGTGCCAGAAGCTGGGCTAGCATCCGTCTAAAGTCTACCTACGAGCAGTACTTC. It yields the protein CARSWASIRLKSTYEQYF.

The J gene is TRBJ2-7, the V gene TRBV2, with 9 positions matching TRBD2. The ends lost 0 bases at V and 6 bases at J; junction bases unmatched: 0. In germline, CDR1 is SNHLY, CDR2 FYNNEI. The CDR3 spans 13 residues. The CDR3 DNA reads TGTGCCAGCAGTGAAGCGCGGGGGGGCGAGCAGTACTTC. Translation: CASSEARGGEQYF.

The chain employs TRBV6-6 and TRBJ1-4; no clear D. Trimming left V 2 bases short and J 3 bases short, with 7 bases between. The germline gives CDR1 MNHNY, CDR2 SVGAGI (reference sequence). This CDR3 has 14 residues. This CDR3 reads CASSYMEPNEKLFF. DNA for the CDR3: TGTGCCAGCAGTTACATGGAGCCTAATGAAAAACTGTTTTTT.

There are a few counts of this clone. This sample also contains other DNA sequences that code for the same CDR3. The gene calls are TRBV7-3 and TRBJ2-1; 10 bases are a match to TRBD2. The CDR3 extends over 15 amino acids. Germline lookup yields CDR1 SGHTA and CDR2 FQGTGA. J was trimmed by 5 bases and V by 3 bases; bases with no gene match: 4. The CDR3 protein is CASSFLAGVNNEQFF. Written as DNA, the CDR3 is TGTGCCAGCAGCTTTCTAGCGGGAGTAAACAATGAGCAGTTCTTC.

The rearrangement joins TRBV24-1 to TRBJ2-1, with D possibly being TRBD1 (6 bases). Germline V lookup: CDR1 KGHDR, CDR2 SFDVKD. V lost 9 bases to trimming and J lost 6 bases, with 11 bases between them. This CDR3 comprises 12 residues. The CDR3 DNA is TGTGCCACCCAGGGACAAGCCAATGAGCAGTTCTTC. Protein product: CATQGQANEQFF.

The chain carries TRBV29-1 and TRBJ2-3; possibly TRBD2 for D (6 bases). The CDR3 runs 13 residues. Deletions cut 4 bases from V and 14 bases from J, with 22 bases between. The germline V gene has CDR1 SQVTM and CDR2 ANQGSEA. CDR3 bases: TGCAGCGTTGTCGCGGGACGGGGGTTCTCAGGGTATTTT. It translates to CSVVAGRGFSGYF.